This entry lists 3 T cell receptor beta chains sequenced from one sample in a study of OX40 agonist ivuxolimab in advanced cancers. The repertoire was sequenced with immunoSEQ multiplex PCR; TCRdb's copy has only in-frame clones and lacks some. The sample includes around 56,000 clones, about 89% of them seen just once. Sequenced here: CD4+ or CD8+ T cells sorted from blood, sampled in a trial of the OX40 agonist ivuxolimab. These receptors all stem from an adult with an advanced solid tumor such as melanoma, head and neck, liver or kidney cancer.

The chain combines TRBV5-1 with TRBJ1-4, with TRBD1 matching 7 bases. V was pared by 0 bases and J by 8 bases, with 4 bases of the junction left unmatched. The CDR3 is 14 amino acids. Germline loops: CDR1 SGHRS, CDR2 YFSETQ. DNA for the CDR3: TGCGCCAGCAGCTTGGCACGACAGGGCGAAAAACTGTTTTTT. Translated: CASSLARQGEKLFF.

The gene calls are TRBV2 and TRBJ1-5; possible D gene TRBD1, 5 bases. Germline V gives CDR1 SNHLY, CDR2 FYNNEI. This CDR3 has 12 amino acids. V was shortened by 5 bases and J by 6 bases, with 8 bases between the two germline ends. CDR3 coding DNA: TGTGCCAGCAGTCCTCAGGGTCAGCCCCAGCATTTT. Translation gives CASSPQGQPQHF.

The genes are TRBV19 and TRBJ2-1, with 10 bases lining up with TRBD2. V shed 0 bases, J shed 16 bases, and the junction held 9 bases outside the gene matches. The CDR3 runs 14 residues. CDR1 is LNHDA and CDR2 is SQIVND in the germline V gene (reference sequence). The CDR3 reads CASSIDRWSSGSFF. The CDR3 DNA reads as TGTGCCAGTAGTATAGATAGATGGTCTAGCGGGAGTTTCTTC.